The clone carrying this T cell receptor (beta chain) was detected a few times. Its antigen is not identified. Using its own MiXCR run on the 5' RACE reads, TCRdb lists one record per CDR3 protein. This table holds about 130,000 distinct CDR3 sequences, approximately 8.4% found once. These data come from a study of T cells after yellow fever vaccination. General study points: Contaminants from the bulk population, in the form of abundant clonotypes, could be found in FACS-sorted repertoires.

V lost 5 bases and J 4 bases, leaving 13 bases between the germline ends. The CDR3 length is 14 residues. Germline values: CDR1 SGHVS, CDR2 FNYEAQ. V usage is TRBV7-6 and J usage is TRBJ2-3; no firm D call. The clonotype comes from a man between 18 and 35 years old who received the YFV17D yellow fever vaccine. Sequencing was performed on CD8+ T cells sorted from PBMCs, taken on the day of the yellow fever booster vaccination. The CDR3 protein is CASSPQSHPDTQYF. In DNA form, the CDR3 reads TGTGCCAGCAGCCCCCAGTCTCACCCAGATACGCAGTATTTT. The full variable domain, its missing parts supplied by reference TRBV7-6 and TRBJ2-3, is GAGVSQSPRYKVTKRGQDVALRCDPISGHVSLYWYRQALGQGPEFLTYFNYEAQQDKSGLPNDRFSAERPEGSISTLTIQRTEQRDSAMYRCASSPQSHPDTQYFGPGTRLTVL.